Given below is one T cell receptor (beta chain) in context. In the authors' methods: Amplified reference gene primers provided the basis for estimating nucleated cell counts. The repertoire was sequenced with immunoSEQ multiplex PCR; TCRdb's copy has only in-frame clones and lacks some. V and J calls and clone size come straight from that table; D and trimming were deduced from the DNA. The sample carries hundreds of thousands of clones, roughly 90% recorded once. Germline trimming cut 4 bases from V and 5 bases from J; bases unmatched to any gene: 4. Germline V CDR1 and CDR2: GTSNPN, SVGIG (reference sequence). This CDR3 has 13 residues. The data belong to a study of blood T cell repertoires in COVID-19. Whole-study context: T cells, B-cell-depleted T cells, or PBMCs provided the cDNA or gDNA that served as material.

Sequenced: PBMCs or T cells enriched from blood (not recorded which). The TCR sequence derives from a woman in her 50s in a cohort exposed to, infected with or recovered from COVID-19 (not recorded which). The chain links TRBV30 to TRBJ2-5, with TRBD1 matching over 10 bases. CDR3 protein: CAWMGTGEETQYF. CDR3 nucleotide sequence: TGTGCCTGGATGGGGACAGGGGAGGAGACCCAGTACTTC.